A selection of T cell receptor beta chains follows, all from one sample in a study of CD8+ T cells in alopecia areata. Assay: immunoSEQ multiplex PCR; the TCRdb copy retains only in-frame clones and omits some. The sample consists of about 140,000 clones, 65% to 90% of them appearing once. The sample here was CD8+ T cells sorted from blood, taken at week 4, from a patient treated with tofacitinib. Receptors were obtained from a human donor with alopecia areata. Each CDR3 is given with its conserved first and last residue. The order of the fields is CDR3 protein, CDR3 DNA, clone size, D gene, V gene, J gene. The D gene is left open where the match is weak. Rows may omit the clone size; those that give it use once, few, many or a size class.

cdr3_aa: CASSFGSGGASTDTQYF
cdr3_nt: TGTGCCAGCAGCTTCGGCAGCGGGGGAGCTAGCACAGATACGCAGTATTTT
clone_size: .
d_call: TRBD2
v_call: TRBV5-4
j_call: TRBJ2-3

cdr3_aa: CASSYRASNTEAFF
cdr3_nt: TGCGCCAGCAGTTACAGGGCTTCGAACACTGAAGCTTTCTTT
clone_size: .
d_call: .
v_call: TRBV5-1
j_call: TRBJ1-1

cdr3_aa: CASSSLSYEQYF
cdr3_nt: TGTGCCAGCAGCTCCCTCTCCTACGAGCAGTACTTC
clone_size: .
d_call: .
v_call: TRBV7-9
j_call: TRBJ2-7

cdr3_aa: CASSPLAGGPGEQYF
cdr3_nt: TGTGCCAGCAGCCCACTAGCGGGGGGGCCTGGGGAGCAGTACTTC
clone_size: few
d_call: TRBD2
v_call: TRBV7-2
j_call: TRBJ2-7

cdr3_aa: CSVDLGTGFYEQYF
cdr3_nt: TGCAGCGTTGACCTGGGTACCGGGTTCTACGAGCAGTACTTC
clone_size: .
d_call: .
v_call: TRBV29-1
j_call: TRBJ2-7

cdr3_aa: CAWSGGGATYEQYF
cdr3_nt: TGTGCCTGGAGTGGAGGGGGGGCCACCTACGAGCAGTACTTC
clone_size: .
d_call: .
v_call: TRBV30
j_call: TRBJ2-7

cdr3_aa: CASSELQASFAYSNQPQHF
cdr3_nt: TGTGCCAGCAGTGAATTACAGGCATCCTTCGCTTATAGCAATCAGCCCCAGCATTTT
clone_size: once
d_call: .
v_call: TRBV2
j_call: TRBJ1-5

cdr3_aa: CSVRQGISYEQYF
cdr3_nt: TGCAGCGTTCGCCAGGGGATCTCCTACGAGCAGTACTTC
clone_size: few
d_call: .
v_call: TRBV29-1
j_call: TRBJ2-7

cdr3_aa: CASSQEKGYEQYF
cdr3_nt: TGCGCCAGCAGCCAAGAGAAGGGGTACGAGCAGTACTTC
clone_size: few
d_call: .
v_call: TRBV4-3
j_call: TRBJ2-7

cdr3_aa: CASSLVAASVSEAFF
cdr3_nt: TGTGCCAGCAGCTTGGTAGCGGCTTCGGTGTCTGAAGCTTTCTTT
clone_size: .
d_call: .
v_call: TRBV5-6
j_call: TRBJ1-1

cdr3_aa: CASSLTGPSTEAFF
cdr3_nt: TGTGCCAGCAGTTTAACAGGGCCTAGCACTGAAGCTTTCTTT
clone_size: .
d_call: .
v_call: TRBV6-5
j_call: TRBJ1-1

cdr3_aa: CASSHRGDNIQYF
cdr3_nt: TGTGCCAGCAGCCACAGGGGGGACAACATTCAGTACTTC
clone_size: few
d_call: TRBD1
v_call: TRBV7-9
j_call: TRBJ2-4

cdr3_aa: CASSYYSGANVLTF
cdr3_nt: TGTGCCAGCAGCTATTACTCTGGGGCCAACGTCCTGACTTTC
clone_size: once
d_call: .
v_call: TRBV7-2
j_call: TRBJ2-6

cdr3_aa: CAISESAGFYGYTF
cdr3_nt: TGTGCCATCAGTGAGTCGGCAGGGTTTTATGGCTACACCTTC
clone_size: .
d_call: .
v_call: TRBV10-3
j_call: TRBJ1-2

cdr3_aa: CASSAVRGQGNYGYTF
cdr3_nt: TGTGCCAGTAGTGCGGTCCGGGGACAGGGTAACTATGGCTACACCTTC
clone_size: .
d_call: TRBD1
v_call: TRBV19
j_call: TRBJ1-2

cdr3_aa: CSVRQGENSPLHF
cdr3_nt: TGCAGCGTCCGGCAGGGTGAGAATTCACCCCTCCACTTT
clone_size: .
d_call: .
v_call: TRBV29-1
j_call: TRBJ1-6

cdr3_aa: CASSDNWGQGACYEQYF
cdr3_nt: TGTGCCAGCAGTGACAATTGGGGACAGGGGGCTTGCTACGAGCAGTACTTC
clone_size: once
d_call: TRBD1
v_call: TRBV6-4
j_call: TRBJ2-7

cdr3_aa: CASSLDHWGGTDTQYF
cdr3_nt: TGTGCCAGCAGCTTAGATCATTGGGGGGGGACAGATACGCAGTATTTT
clone_size: .
d_call: TRBD2
v_call: TRBV11-2
j_call: TRBJ2-3

cdr3_aa: CASSPRVNTEAFF
cdr3_nt: TGCGCCAGCAGCCCCAGGGTGAACACTGAAGCTTTCTTT
clone_size: .
d_call: .
v_call: TRBV4-1
j_call: TRBJ1-1

cdr3_aa: CASSPGTGNEQFF
cdr3_nt: TGTGCCAGTAGTCCAGGGACAGGCAATGAGCAGTTCTTC
clone_size: .
d_call: TRBD1
v_call: TRBV19
j_call: TRBJ2-1

cdr3_aa: CASSDSIYEQYF
cdr3_nt: TGTGCCAGCAGTGACTCCATCTACGAGCAGTACTTC
clone_size: .
d_call: .
v_call: TRBV27
j_call: TRBJ2-7

cdr3_aa: CATRNPRTGAGNTIYF
cdr3_nt: TGTGCCACCAGAAATCCCAGGACAGGGGCTGGAAACACCATATATTTT
clone_size: .
d_call: TRBD1
v_call: TRBV15
j_call: TRBJ1-3

cdr3_aa: CASSTLDSYNEQFF
cdr3_nt: TGTGCCAGCAGCACCCTGGACAGTTACAATGAGCAGTTCTTC
clone_size: .
d_call: .
v_call: TRBV9
j_call: TRBJ2-1

cdr3_aa: CASSPRGNYGYTF
cdr3_nt: TGTGCCAGCAGTCCCCGCGGTAACTATGGCTACACCTTC
clone_size: .
d_call: .
v_call: TRBV25-1
j_call: TRBJ1-2

cdr3_aa: CASSPAVSLRDTGELFF
cdr3_nt: TGTGCCAGCTCACCGGCCGTTTCCTTAAGGGACACCGGGGAGCTGTTTTTT
clone_size: .
d_call: .
v_call: TRBV18
j_call: TRBJ2-2

cdr3_aa: CASSSLVGVREQYF
cdr3_nt: TGTGCCAGCAGCTCCCTAGTGGGGGTTCGGGAGCAGTACTTC
clone_size: .
d_call: .
v_call: TRBV7-8
j_call: TRBJ2-7

cdr3_aa: CASSLLYEQYF
cdr3_nt: TGTGCCAGCAGCTTGCTCTACGAGCAGTACTTC
clone_size: .
d_call: .
v_call: TRBV11-2
j_call: TRBJ2-7

cdr3_aa: CASSVEVRGAGELFF
cdr3_nt: TGTGCCAGCAGCGTAGAGGTGCGGGGAGCCGGGGAGCTGTTTTTT
clone_size: .
d_call: .
v_call: TRBV9
j_call: TRBJ2-2

cdr3_aa: CASSYSEGQTDTQYF
cdr3_nt: TGTGCCAGCAGTTACTCCGAAGGGCAGACAGATACGCAGTATTTT
clone_size: once
d_call: .
v_call: TRBV6-5
j_call: TRBJ2-3

cdr3_aa: CASSIGGGQPQHF
cdr3_nt: TGTGCCAGTAGTATCGGGGGTGGCCAGCCCCAGCATTTT
clone_size: .
d_call: .
v_call: TRBV19
j_call: TRBJ1-5

cdr3_aa: CASSQEQVATNEKLFF
cdr3_nt: TGCGCCAGCAGCCAAGAGCAGGTTGCAACTAATGAAAAACTGTTTTTT
clone_size: .
d_call: .
v_call: TRBV4-1
j_call: TRBJ1-4

cdr3_aa: CASSLSTSGGITDTQYF
cdr3_nt: TGCGCCAGCAGCTTATCGACTAGCGGGGGTATCACAGATACGCAGTATTTT
clone_size: .
d_call: TRBD2
v_call: TRBV5-1
j_call: TRBJ2-3

cdr3_aa: CASGPGVNQPQHF
cdr3_nt: TGTGCCAGTGGTCCTGGGGTAAATCAGCCCCAGCATTTT
clone_size: .
d_call: .
v_call: TRBV19
j_call: TRBJ1-5

cdr3_aa: CASSTRGPEQYF
cdr3_nt: TGTGCCAGCAGCACTAGAGGCCCCGAGCAGTACTTC
clone_size: .
d_call: .
v_call: TRBV7-2
j_call: TRBJ2-7

cdr3_aa: CASSEGRDQPYEQYF
cdr3_nt: TGTGCCAGCAGTGAAGGCAGGGACCAACCGTACGAGCAGTACTTC
clone_size: .
d_call: .
v_call: TRBV6-1
j_call: TRBJ2-7

cdr3_aa: CASSQVDKNEQFF
cdr3_nt: TGCGCCAGCAGCCAAGTTGACAAAAATGAGCAGTTCTTC
clone_size: .
d_call: .
v_call: TRBV4-3
j_call: TRBJ2-1

cdr3_aa: CASSQEGGTSAYEQYF
cdr3_nt: TGTGCCAGCAGCCAAGAGGGGGGAACTAGCGCCTACGAGCAGTACTTC
clone_size: .
d_call: TRBD2
v_call: TRBV4-2
j_call: TRBJ2-7

cdr3_aa: CASSHTDSSYEQYF
cdr3_nt: TGCGCCAGCAGCCACACCGACAGCTCCTACGAGCAGTACTTC
clone_size: .
d_call: .
v_call: TRBV4-1
j_call: TRBJ2-7

cdr3_aa: CASSQRAKETQYF
cdr3_nt: TGTGCCAGCAGTCAAAGGGCCAAAGAGACCCAGTACTTC
clone_size: once
d_call: .
v_call: TRBV6-5
j_call: TRBJ2-5

cdr3_aa: CASSSTEPAYNSPLHF
cdr3_nt: TGTGCCAGCAGCTCGACAGAACCCGCGTATAATTCACCCCTCCACTTT
clone_size: .
d_call: .
v_call: TRBV13
j_call: TRBJ1-6

cdr3_aa: CASSLREGSLSGNTIYF
cdr3_nt: TGCGCCAGCAGCTTGAGAGAGGGGTCCCTATCTGGAAACACCATATATTTT
clone_size: .
d_call: .
v_call: TRBV5-1
j_call: TRBJ1-3

cdr3_aa: CSVTDRGLSYEQYF
cdr3_nt: TGCAGCGTTACAGACAGGGGCCTTTCCTACGAGCAGTACTTC
clone_size: few
d_call: TRBD1
v_call: TRBV29-1
j_call: TRBJ2-7

cdr3_aa: CASSLRPSGDQETQYF
cdr3_nt: TGTGCCAGCAGCTTAAGGCCCAGCGGGGATCAAGAGACCCAGTACTTC
clone_size: .
d_call: TRBD2
v_call: TRBV7-9
j_call: TRBJ2-5

cdr3_aa: CASPEGNTIYF
cdr3_nt: TGTGCCAGCCCTGAGGGAAACACCATATATTTT
clone_size: .
d_call: .
v_call: TRBV6-1
j_call: TRBJ1-3

cdr3_aa: CASSEPGRDEQFF
cdr3_nt: TGTGCCAGCAGTGAACCCGGGAGGGATGAGCAGTTCTTC
clone_size: .
d_call: TRBD2
v_call: TRBV2
j_call: TRBJ2-1

cdr3_aa: CASSDRQGTQYF
cdr3_nt: TGTGCCAGCAGTGACAGACAGGGGACGCAGTATTTT
clone_size: once
d_call: TRBD1
v_call: TRBV6-4
j_call: TRBJ2-3

cdr3_aa: CASSQDDGRGPSRWELFF
cdr3_nt: TGCGCCAGCAGCCAAGATGACGGGCGGGGGCCCTCAAGGTGGGAGCTGTTTTTT
clone_size: .
d_call: .
v_call: TRBV4-3
j_call: TRBJ2-2

cdr3_aa: CASSLDGETQYF
cdr3_nt: TGTGCCAGCAGTCTCGATGGAGAGACCCAGTACTTC
clone_size: few
d_call: .
v_call: TRBV27
j_call: TRBJ2-5

cdr3_aa: CASSVDYGTFGTQYF
cdr3_nt: TGTGCCAGCAGCGTAGATTACGGGACTTTCGGGACCCAGTACTTC
clone_size: once
d_call: .
v_call: TRBV9
j_call: TRBJ2-5

cdr3_aa: CASSHPHRGNQPQHF
cdr3_nt: TGTGCCAGTAGTCACCCCCACAGGGGCAATCAGCCCCAGCATTTT
clone_size: few
d_call: .
v_call: TRBV19
j_call: TRBJ1-5

cdr3_aa: CATSSSDSSEQFF
cdr3_nt: TGTGCCACCAGCAGTTCTGACTCTTCTGAGCAGTTCTTC
clone_size: .
d_call: .
v_call: TRBV15
j_call: TRBJ2-1

cdr3_aa: CASSYSIAQQAPQHF
cdr3_nt: TGTGCCAGCAGTTACTCGATCGCGCAGCAAGCGCCCCAGCATTTT
clone_size: .
d_call: .
v_call: TRBV6-6
j_call: TRBJ1-5

cdr3_aa: CASSTRLAGGYEQFF
cdr3_nt: TGTGCCAGCAGCACTCGACTAGCGGGGGGGTATGAGCAGTTCTTC
clone_size: .
d_call: TRBD2
v_call: TRBV7-8
j_call: TRBJ2-1

cdr3_aa: CASSRGSDTQYF
cdr3_nt: TGTGCCAGCAGCCGGGGATCAGATACGCAGTATTTT
clone_size: .
d_call: .
v_call: TRBV7-9
j_call: TRBJ2-3

cdr3_aa: CSVFRQGTYTEAFF
cdr3_nt: TGCAGCGTCTTTCGACAGGGAACCTACACTGAAGCTTTCTTT
clone_size: .
d_call: TRBD1
v_call: TRBV29-1
j_call: TRBJ1-1

cdr3_aa: CASSQVEQGNTGELFF
cdr3_nt: TGCGCCAGCAGCCAAGTAGAACAGGGGAACACCGGGGAGCTGTTTTTT
clone_size: .
d_call: .
v_call: TRBV4-1
j_call: TRBJ2-2

cdr3_aa: CATGGLAGDNEQFF
cdr3_nt: TGTGCCACCGGGGGACTAGCGGGGGATAATGAGCAGTTCTTC
clone_size: .
d_call: TRBD2
v_call: TRBV19
j_call: TRBJ2-1

cdr3_aa: CASSSRDYWNTGELFF
cdr3_nt: TGTGCCAGCAGCTCCCGGGACTACTGGAACACCGGGGAGCTGTTTTTT
clone_size: .
d_call: TRBD2
v_call: TRBV14
j_call: TRBJ2-2

cdr3_aa: CASSFSESNTEAFF
cdr3_nt: TGTGCCAGCAGTTTTTCAGAATCGAACACTGAAGCTTTCTTT
clone_size: .
d_call: .
v_call: TRBV27
j_call: TRBJ1-1